The 9 T cell receptor beta chains given below trace back to one sample, sequenced in a study of long-term antiretroviral therapy in people with HIV. Researchers report immunoSEQ v3.0 was run at survey level. The data were produced by immunoSEQ multiplex PCR, yet TCRdb's version contains in-frame clones alone and is incomplete. The sample records about 21,000 clones, 88% being singletons. This sample comprised unsorted PBMCs, obtained 2.3 years after starting antiretroviral therapy. Every receptor here comes from a man in his fifties or sixties with HIV.

This chain joins TRBV12-5 and TRBJ2-7; TRBD1 matches at 8 bases. Germline V gene lookup returns CDR1 LGHNT and CDR2 FRNRAP. This CDR3 spans 15 amino acids. The V and J ends lost 6 bases and 2 bases, in that order; junction bases with no gene match: 9. In DNA form, the CDR3 reads TGTGCTAGTGGCCAGGGCGAACAGGGGGCCTACGAGCAGTACTTC. It yields the protein CASGQGEQGAYEQYF.

This CDR3 reads CASSFPQHLSTDTQYF. In DNA, the CDR3 is TGTGCCAGCAGTTTCCCCCAGCACCTTAGCACAGATACGCAGTATTTT. This chain links TRBV6-6 with TRBJ2-3; the D is unclear. The germline CDR1 and CDR2 sequences are MNHNY and SVGAGI (reference sequence). The V end lost 4 bases, the J end lost 0 bases, and 14 bases lay between the germline ends. The CDR3 is made up of 16 amino acids.

V usage is TRBV5-4 and J usage is TRBJ2-5; D might be TRBD1 (6 bases). This CDR3 has 15 amino acids. From germline, CDR1 is SGHNT and CDR2 YYREEE (reference sequence). With 1 base removed from V and 2 bases from J, the gap between germline ends came to 12 bases. The CDR3, as DNA: TGTGCCAGCAGCTTGACGGGACAAATGCAAGAGACCCAGTACTTC. Amino acid sequence: CASSLTGQMQETQYF.

The rearrangement links TRBV6-5 to TRBJ2-7, with 12 positions matching TRBD2. From germline, CDR1 is MNHEY and CDR2 SVGAGI. This CDR3 is 14 amino acids long. V gave up 2 bases and J gave up 9 bases; unmatched junction bases: 5. The CDR3 sequence: CASSYRTSGTVQYF. The CDR3 nucleotides are TGTGCCAGCAGTTACCGGACTAGCGGGACGGTGCAGTACTTC.

The rearrangement links TRBV14 to TRBJ1-1; D possibly corresponds to TRBD1 (5 bases). The germline CDR1 and CDR2 sequences are SGHDN and FVKESK. This CDR3 region has 16 residues. Trimming removed 1 base from V and 0 bases from J, with 12 bases in between. This CDR3 reads CASSQGQGWVNTEAFF. The CDR3 DNA follows: TGTGCCAGCAGCCAAGGGCAGGGCTGGGTGAACACTGAAGCTTTCTTT. The complete variable domain, with remaining parts taken from reference TRBV14 and TRBJ1-1, reads EAGVTQFPSHSVIEKGQTVTLRCDPISGHDNLYWYRRVMGKEIKFLLHFVKESKQDESGMPNNRFLAERTGGTYSTLKVQPAELEDSGVYFCASSQGQGWVNTEAFFGQGTRLTVV.

The CDR3 protein is CASSGGPPIYEQYF. The CDR3 DNA sequence: TGTGCCAGCAGCGGGGGACCACCGATTTACGAGCAGTACTTC. This chain links TRBV2 with TRBJ2-7, with a weak D call TRBD2 (6 bases). V gave up 6 bases and J gave up 4 bases, with 16 bases separating them. The CDR3 is made up of 14 amino acids. CDR1 and CDR2 from the germline V gene are SNHLY and FYNNEI.

CDR3 residues: CAIIDRLTREQYF. Written as DNA, the CDR3 is TGTGCCATCATTGACAGGCTGACTCGGGAGCAGTACTTC. The chain is built from TRBV10-3 and TRBJ2-7; D is possibly TRBD1 (6 bases). The CDR3 loop spans 13 amino acids. V lost 7 bases and J 7 bases, leaving 17 bases between the germline ends. Germline V lookup: CDR1 ENHRY, CDR2 SYGVKD.

The DNA of the CDR3 is TGTGCCAGCAGTGATGTTAATAATCAGCCCCAGCATTTT. Translated, it gives CASSDVNNQPQHF. The chain uses TRBV6-5 and TRBJ1-5, with unresolved D. Trimming left V 5 bases short and J 4 bases short, with 9 bases between. The CDR3 sequence is 13 residues long. The germline gives CDR1 MNHEY, CDR2 SVGAGI.

V and J are TRBV5-5 and TRBJ1-1; no clear D. Germline CDR1 SGHKS, CDR2 YYEKEE (reference sequence). The CDR3 covers 13 residues. Deletions cut 7 bases from V and 1 base from J, with 11 bases between. The CDR3 is CASAIGPNTEAFF. The CDR3 DNA reads as TGTGCCAGCGCGATAGGTCCGAACACTGAAGCTTTCTTT.